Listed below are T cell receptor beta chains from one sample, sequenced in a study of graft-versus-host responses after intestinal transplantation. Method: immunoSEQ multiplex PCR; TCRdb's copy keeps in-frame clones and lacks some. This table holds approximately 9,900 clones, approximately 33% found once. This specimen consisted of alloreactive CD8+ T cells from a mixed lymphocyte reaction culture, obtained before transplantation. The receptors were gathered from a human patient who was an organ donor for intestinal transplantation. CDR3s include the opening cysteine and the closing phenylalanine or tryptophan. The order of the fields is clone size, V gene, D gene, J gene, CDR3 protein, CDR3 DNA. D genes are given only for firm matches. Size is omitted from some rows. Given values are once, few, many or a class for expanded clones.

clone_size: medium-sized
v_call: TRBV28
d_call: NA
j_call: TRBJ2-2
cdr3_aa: CASSFREDSNTGELFF
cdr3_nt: TGTGCCAGCAGTTTTAGGGAGGACTCGAACACCGGGGAGCTGTTTTTT

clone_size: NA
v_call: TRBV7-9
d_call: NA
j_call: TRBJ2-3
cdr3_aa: CASSPGVTSTDTQYF
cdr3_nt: TGTGCCAGCAGCCCAGGGGTAACTAGCACAGATACGCAGTATTTT

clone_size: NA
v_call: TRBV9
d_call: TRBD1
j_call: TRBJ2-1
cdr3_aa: CASSEGQRYPLDEQFF
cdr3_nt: TGTGCCAGCAGCGAGGGACAGCGGTACCCCCTCGATGAGCAGTTCTTC

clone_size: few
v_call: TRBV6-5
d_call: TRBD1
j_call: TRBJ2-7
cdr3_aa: CASSYGQGTHEQYF
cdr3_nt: TGTGCCAGCAGTTACGGACAGGGGACCCACGAGCAGTACTTC

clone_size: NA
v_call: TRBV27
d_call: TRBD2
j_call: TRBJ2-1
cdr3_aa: CASSLFSGSSGEQFF
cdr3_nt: TGTGCCAGCAGTTTATTTAGCGGGAGCTCCGGTGAGCAGTTCTTC

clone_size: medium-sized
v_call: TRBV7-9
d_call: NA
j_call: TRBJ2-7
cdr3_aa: CASSSVGGQDYEQYF
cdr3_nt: TGTGCCAGCAGCTCCGTCGGGGGGCAGGATTACGAGCAGTACTTC

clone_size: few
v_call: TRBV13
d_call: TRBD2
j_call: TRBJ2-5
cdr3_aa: CASSLKLAPGETQYF
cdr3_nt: TGTGCCAGCAGCCTAAAACTAGCGCCTGGGGAGACCCAGTACTTC

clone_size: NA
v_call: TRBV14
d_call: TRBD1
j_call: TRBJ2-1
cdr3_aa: CASSLTGTGAEQFF
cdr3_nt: TGTGCCAGCAGCCTAACCGGGACAGGGGCTGAGCAGTTCTTC

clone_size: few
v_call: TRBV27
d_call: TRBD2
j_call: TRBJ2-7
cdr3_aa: CASSYGGGTYEQYF
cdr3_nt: TGTGCCAGCAGTTACGGCGGGGGGACCTACGAGCAGTACTTC

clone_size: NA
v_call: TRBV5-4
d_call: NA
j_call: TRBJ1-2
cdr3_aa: CASSRRDWNYGYTF
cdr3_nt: TGTGCCAGCAGCCGCCGGGACTGGAACTATGGCTACACCTTC

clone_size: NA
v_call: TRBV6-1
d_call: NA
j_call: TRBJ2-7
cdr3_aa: CASSEGLATSYEQYF
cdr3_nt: TGTGCCAGCAGTGAGGGGCTAGCGACAAGTTACGAGCAGTACTTC

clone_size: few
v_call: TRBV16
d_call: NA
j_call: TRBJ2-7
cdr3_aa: CASSQLTGYEQYF
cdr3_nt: TGTGCCAGCAGCCAATTGACAGGCTACGAGCAGTACTTC

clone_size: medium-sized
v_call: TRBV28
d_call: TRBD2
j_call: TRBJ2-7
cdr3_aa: CASSILAGGYEQYF
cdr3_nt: TGTGCCAGCAGTATCCTAGCGGGAGGCTACGAGCAGTACTTC

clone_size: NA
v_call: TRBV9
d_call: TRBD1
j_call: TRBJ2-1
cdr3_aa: CASSPSGQGGLYNEQFF
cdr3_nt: TGTGCCAGCAGCCCCAGCGGACAGGGTGGCCTTTACAATGAGCAGTTCTTC

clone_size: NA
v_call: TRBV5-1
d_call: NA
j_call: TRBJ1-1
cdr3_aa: CASSLGGWEAFF
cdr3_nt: TGCGCCAGCAGCTTGGGTGGCTGGGAGGCTTTCTTT

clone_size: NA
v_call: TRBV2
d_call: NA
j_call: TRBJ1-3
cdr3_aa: CASWGWGTDSPKISGNTIYF
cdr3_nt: TGTGCCAGCTGGGGGTGGGGGACGGACAGTCCTAAAATCTCTGGAAACACCATATATTTT

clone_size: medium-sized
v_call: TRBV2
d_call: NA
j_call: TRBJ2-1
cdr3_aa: CATRTGTRLNEQFF
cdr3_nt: TGTGCCACCAGAACCGGGACAAGACTTAATGAGCAGTTCTTC

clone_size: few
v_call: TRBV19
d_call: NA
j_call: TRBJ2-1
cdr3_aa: CASSPGGSSYNEQFF
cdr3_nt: TGTGCCAGTAGCCCTGGGGGGTCCTCCTACAATGAGCAGTTCTTC

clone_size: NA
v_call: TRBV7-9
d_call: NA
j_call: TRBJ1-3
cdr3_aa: CASGGGFLSGNTIYF
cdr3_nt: TGTGCCAGCGGGGGGGGCTTCCTCTCTGGAAACACCATATATTTT

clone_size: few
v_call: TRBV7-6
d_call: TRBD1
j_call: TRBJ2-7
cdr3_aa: CASSPGQTYEQYF
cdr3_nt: TGTGCCAGCAGCCCGGGACAGACCTACGAGCAGTACTTC

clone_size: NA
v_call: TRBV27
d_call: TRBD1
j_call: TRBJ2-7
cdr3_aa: CASSYVGDRGYEQYF
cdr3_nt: TGTGCCAGCAGCTATGTAGGGGACAGGGGCTACGAGCAGTACTTC

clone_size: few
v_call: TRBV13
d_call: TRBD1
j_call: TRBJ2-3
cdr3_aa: CASSSAGGGTDTQYF
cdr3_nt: TGTGCCAGCAGCTCTGCAGGGGGAGGCACAGATACGCAGTATTTT

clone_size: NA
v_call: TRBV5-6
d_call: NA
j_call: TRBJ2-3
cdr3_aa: CASSLGVVDPGGYF
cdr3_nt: TGTGCCAGCAGCTTGGGGGTCGTGGATCCCGGAGGGTATTTT

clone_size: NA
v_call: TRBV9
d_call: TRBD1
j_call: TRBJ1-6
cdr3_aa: CASSVVGQGISPLHF
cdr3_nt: TGTGCCAGCAGCGTAGTGGGACAGGGAATCTCACCCCTCCACTTT

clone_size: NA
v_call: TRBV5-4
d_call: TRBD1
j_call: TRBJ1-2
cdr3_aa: CASSPDRDRVYGYTF
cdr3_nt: TGTGCCAGCAGCCCGGACCGGGACAGGGTCTATGGCTACACCTTC

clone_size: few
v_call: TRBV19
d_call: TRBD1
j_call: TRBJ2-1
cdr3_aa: CASSFTGDNEQFF
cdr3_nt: TGTGCCAGTAGTTTCACAGGGGACAATGAGCAGTTCTTC

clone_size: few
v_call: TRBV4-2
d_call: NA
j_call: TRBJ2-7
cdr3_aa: CASSPVGGVSPYEQYF
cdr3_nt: TGTGCCAGCAGCCCTGTTGGAGGCGTCTCGCCCTACGAGCAGTACTTC

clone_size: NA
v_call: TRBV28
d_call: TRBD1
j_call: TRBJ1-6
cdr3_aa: CASSQQGARLLGLHF
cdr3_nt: TGTGCCAGCAGTCAACAGGGGGCGCGTCTGTTGGGTCTCCACTTT

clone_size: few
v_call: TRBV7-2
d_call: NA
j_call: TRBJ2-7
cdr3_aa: CASSFLADVYEQYF
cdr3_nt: TGTGCCAGCAGCTTCTTAGCGGATGTCTACGAGCAGTACTTC

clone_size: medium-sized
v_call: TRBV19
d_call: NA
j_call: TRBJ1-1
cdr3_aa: CASSIMRGRGPQAFF
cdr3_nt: TGTGCCAGTAGTATTATGAGAGGCCGGGGTCCCCAAGCTTTCTTT

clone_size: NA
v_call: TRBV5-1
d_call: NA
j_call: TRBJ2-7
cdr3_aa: CASSLEGEPSYEQYF
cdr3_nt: TGCGCCAGCAGCTTGGAGGGGGAACCCTCCTACGAGCAGTACTTC

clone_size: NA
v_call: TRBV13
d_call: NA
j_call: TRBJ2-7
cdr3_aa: CATTVEGSHEQYF
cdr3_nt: TGTGCCACCACAGTTGAGGGTAGCCACGAGCAGTACTTC

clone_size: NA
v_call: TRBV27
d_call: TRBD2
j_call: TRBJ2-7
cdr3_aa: CASSLSASGVLEQYF
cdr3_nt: TGTGCCAGCAGTTTAAGCGCTAGCGGGGTTCTCGAGCAGTACTTC

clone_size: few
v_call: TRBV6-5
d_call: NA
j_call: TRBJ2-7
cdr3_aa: CASTGSGYEQYF
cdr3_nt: TGTGCCAGCACCGGTAGCGGCTACGAGCAGTACTTC